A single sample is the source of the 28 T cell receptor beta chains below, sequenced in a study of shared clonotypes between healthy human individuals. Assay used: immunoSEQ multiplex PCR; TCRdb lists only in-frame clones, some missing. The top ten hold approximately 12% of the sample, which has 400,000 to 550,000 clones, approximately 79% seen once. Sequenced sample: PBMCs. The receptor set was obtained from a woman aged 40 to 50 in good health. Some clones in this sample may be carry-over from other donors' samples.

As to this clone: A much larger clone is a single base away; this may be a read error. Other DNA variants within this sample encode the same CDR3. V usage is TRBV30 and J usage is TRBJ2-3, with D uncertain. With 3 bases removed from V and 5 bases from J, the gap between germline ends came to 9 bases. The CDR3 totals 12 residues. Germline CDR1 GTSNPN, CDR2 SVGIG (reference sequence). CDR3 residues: CAWSVQLDTQYF. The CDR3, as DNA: TGTGCCTGGAGCGTACAGCTAGATACGCAGTATTTT.

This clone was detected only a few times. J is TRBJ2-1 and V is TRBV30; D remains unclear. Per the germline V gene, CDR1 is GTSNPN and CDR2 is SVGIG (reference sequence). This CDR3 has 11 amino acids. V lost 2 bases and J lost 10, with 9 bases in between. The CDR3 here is CAWSPFGEQFF. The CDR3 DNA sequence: TGTGCCTGGAGTCCCTTCGGGGAGCAGTTCTTC. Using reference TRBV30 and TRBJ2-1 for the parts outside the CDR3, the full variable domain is SQTIHQWPATLVQPVGSPLSLECTVEGTSNPNLYWYRQAAGRGLQLLFYSVGIGQISSEVPQNLSASRPQDRQFILSSKKLLLSDSGFYLCAWSPFGEQFFGPGTRLTVL.

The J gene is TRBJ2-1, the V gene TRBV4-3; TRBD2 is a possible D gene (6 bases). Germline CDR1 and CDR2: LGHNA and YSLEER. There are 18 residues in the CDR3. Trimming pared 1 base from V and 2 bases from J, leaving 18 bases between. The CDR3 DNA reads TGCGCCAGCAGCCAAGTCTTCCCTGGAGCGGGTACCTACAATGAGCAGTTCTTC. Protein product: CASSQVFPGAGTYNEQFF.

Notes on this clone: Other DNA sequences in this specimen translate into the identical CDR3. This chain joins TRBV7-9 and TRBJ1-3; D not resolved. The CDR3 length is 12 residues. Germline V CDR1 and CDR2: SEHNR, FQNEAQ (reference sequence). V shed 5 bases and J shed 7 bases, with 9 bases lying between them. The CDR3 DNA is TGTGCCAGCAGCCCGACCGGTAACACCATATATTTT. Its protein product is CASSPTGNTIYF.

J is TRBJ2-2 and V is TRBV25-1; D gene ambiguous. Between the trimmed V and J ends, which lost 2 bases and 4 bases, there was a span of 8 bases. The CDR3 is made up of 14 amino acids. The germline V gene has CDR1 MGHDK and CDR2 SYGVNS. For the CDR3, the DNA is TGTGCCAGCAGTGAAGACGCCTCCACCGGGGAGCTGTTTTTT. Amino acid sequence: CASSEDASTGELFF.

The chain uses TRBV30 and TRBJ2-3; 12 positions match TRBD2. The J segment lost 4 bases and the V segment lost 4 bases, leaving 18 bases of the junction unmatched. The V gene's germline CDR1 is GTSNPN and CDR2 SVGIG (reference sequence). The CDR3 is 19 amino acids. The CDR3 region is CAWKGTRRRLAGVSDTQYF. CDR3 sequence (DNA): TGTGCCTGGAAAGGAACCAGAAGAAGACTAGCGGGAGTGTCAGATACGCAGTATTTT.

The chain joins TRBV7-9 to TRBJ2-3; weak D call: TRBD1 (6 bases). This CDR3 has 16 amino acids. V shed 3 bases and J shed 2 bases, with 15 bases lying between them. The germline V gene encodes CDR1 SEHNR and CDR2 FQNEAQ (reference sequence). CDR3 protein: CASSLGQTGTTDTQYF. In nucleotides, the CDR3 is TGTGCCAGCAGCTTGGGCCAAACAGGGACCACAGATACGCAGTATTTT.

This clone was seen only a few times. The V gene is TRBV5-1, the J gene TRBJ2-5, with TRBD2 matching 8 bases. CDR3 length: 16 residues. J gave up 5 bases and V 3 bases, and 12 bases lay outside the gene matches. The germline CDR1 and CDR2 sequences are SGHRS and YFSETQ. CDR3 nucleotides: TGCGCCAGCAGCTGGAGGGGAGCGGGAGATGGGGAGACCCAGTACTTC. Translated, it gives CASSWRGAGDGETQYF.

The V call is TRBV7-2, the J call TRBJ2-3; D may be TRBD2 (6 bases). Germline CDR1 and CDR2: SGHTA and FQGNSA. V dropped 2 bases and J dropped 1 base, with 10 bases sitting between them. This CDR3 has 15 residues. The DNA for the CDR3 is TGTGCCAGCAGCTTAACCGGGACTGGCACAGATACGCAGTATTTT. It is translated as CASSLTGTGTDTQYF.

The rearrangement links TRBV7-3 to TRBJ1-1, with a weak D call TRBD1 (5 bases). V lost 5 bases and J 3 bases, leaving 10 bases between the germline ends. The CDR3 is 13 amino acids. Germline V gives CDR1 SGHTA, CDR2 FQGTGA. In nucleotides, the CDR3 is TGTGCCAGCAGCCCAACGGGGGACACTGAAGCTTTCTTT. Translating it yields CASSPTGDTEAFF.

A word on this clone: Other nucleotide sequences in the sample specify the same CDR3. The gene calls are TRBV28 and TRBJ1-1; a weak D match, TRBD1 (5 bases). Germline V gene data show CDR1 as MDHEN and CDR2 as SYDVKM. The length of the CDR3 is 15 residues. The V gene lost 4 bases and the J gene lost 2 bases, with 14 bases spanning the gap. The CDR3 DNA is TGTGCCAGCAGTTCCCTGACGGGGGATAACACTGAAGCTTTCTTT. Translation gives CASSSLTGDNTEAFF.

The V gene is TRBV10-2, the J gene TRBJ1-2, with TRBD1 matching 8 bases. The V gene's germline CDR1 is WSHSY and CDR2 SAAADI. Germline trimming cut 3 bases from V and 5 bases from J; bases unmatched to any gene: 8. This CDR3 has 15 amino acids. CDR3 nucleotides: TGCGCCAGCAGTGAAACTCCGGGACAGGTTTATGGCTACACCTTC. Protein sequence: CASSETPGQVYGYTF.

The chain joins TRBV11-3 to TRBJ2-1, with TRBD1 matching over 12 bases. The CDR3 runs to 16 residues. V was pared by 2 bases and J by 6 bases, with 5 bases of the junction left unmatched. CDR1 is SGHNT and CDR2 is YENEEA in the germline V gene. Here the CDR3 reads CASSLPGQGARNEQFF. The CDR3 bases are TGTGCCAGCAGCTTACCGGGACAGGGGGCGCGCAATGAGCAGTTCTTC.

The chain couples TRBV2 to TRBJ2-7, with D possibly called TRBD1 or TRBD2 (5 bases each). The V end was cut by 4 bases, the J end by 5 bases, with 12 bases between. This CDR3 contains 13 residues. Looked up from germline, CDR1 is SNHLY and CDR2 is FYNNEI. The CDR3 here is CASSVWGSDEQYF. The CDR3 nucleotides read TGTGCCAGCAGTGTGTGGGGGAGCGACGAGCAGTACTTC.

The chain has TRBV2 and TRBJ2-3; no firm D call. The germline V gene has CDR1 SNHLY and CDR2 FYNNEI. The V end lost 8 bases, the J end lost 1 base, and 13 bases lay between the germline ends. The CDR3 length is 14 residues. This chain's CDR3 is CASGRRWGTDTQYF. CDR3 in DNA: TGTGCCAGCGGCCGTAGGTGGGGCACAGATACGCAGTATTTT.

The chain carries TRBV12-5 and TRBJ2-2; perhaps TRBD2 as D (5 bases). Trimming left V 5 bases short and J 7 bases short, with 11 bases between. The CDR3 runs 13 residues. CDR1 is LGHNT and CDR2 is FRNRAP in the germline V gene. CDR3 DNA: TGTGCTAGTGGTCTAGAGGGTAGCGGGGAGCTGTTTTTT. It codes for CASGLEGSGELFF. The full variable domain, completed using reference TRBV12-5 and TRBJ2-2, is DARVTQTPRHKVTEMGQEVTMRCQPILGHNTVFWYRQTMMQGLELLAYFRNRAPLDDSGMPKDRFSAEMPDATLATLKIQPSEPRDSAVYFCASGLEGSGELFFGEGSRLTVL.

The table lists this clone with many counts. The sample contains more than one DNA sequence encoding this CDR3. CDR3 loop: CSVSRQGAAFF. CDR3 nucleotides: TGCAGCGTGTCGCGACAGGGCGCAGCTTTCTTT. This sequence joins TRBV29-1 and TRBJ1-1, with 7 bases matching TRBD1. CDR1 and CDR2 from the germline V gene are SQVTM and ANQGSEA. V lost 6 bases and J lost 10; bases outside the gene matches: 8. The CDR3 totals 11 residues.

DNA for the CDR3: TGTGCCAGCAGCCGCAGACAGGGGGCAATAGAGACCCAGTACTTC. It specifies CASSRRQGAIETQYF. V and J are TRBV11-1 and TRBJ2-5; 10 bases are a match to TRBD1. CDR1 and CDR2 from the germline V gene are SGHAT and FQDESV (reference sequence). The J segment lost 4 bases and the V segment lost 5 bases, leaving 7 bases of the junction unmatched. CDR3 size: 15 residues.

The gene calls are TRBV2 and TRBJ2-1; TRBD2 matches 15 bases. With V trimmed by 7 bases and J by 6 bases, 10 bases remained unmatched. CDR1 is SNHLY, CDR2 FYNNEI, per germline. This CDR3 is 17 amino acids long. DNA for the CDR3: TGTGCCAGCACCCCGGGACTAGCGGGAGGAGGGGGCAATGAGCAGTTCTTC. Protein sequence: CASTPGLAGGGGNEQFF.

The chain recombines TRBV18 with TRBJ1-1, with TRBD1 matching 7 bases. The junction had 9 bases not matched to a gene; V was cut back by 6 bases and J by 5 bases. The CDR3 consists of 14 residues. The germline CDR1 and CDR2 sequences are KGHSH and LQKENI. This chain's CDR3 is CASSQGGGGTEAFF. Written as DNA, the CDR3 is TGTGCCAGCTCCCAGGGGGGAGGCGGGACTGAAGCTTTCTTT. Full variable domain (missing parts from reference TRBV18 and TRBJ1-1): NAGVMQNPRHLVRRRGQEARLRCSPMKGHSHVYWYRQLPEEGLKFMVYLQKENIIDESGMPKERFSAEFPKEGPSILRIQQVVRGDSAAYFCASSQGGGGTEAFFGQGTRLTVV.

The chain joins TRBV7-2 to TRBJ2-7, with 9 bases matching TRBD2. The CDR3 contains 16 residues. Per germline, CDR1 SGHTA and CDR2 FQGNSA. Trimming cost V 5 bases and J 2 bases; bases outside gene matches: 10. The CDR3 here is CASSPRSSGVTYEQYF. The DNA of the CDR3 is TGTGCCAGCAGCCCTCGGTCTAGCGGGGTTACCTACGAGCAGTACTTC.

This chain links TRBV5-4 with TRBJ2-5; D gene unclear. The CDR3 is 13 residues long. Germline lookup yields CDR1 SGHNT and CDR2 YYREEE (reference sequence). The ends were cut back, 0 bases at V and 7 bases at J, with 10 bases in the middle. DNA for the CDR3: TGTGCCAGCAGCTTGGGGGCTGAACGGACCCAGTACTTC. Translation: CASSLGAERTQYF. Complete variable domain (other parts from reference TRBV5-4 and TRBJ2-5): ETGVTQSPTHLIKTRGQQVTLRCSSQSGHNTVSWYQQALGQGPQFIFQYYREEENGRGNFPPRFSGLQFPNYSSELNVNALELDDSALYLCASSLGAERTQYFGPGTRLLVL.

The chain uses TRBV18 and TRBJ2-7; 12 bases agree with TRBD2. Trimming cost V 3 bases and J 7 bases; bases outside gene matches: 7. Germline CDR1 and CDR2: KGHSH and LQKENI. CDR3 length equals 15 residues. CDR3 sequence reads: CASSPLAGGEGEQYF. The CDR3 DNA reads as TGTGCCAGCTCACCCCTAGCGGGAGGGGAAGGGGAGCAGTACTTC.

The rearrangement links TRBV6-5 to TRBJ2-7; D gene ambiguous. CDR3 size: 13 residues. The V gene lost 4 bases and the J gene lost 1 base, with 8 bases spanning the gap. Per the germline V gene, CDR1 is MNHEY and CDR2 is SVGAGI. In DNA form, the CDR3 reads TGTGCCAGCAGTTTCGGAATATCCTACGAGCAGTACTTC. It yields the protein CASSFGISYEQYF.

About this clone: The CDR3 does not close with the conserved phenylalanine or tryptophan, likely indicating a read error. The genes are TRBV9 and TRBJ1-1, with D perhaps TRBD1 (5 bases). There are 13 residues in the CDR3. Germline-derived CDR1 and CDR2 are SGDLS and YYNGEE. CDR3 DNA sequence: TGTGCCAGCAGCGTAGGATCGGGGACTGAGGCTTTCCTT. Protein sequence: CASSVGSGTEAFL.

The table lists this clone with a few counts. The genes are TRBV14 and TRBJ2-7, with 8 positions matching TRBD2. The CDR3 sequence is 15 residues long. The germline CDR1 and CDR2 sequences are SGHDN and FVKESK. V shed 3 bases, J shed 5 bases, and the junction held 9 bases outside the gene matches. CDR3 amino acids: CASSQGRGAFHEQYF. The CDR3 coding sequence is TGTGCCAGCAGCCAGGGGCGGGGGGCTTTCCACGAGCAGTACTTC.

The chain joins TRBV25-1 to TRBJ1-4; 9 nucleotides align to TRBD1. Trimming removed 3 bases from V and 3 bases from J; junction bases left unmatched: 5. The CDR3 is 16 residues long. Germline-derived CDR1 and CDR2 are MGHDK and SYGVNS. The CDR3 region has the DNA TGTGCCAGCAGTGACCCGGGACAGGGTTCTAATGAAAAACTGTTTTTT. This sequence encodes CASSDPGQGSNEKLFF.

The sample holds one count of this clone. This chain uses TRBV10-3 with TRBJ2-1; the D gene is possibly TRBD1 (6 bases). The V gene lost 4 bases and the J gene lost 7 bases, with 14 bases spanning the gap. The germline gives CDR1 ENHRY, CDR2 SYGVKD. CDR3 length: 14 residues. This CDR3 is CAISGGQVLNEQFF. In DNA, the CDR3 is TGTGCCATCAGTGGGGGGCAGGTTTTAAATGAGCAGTTCTTC.